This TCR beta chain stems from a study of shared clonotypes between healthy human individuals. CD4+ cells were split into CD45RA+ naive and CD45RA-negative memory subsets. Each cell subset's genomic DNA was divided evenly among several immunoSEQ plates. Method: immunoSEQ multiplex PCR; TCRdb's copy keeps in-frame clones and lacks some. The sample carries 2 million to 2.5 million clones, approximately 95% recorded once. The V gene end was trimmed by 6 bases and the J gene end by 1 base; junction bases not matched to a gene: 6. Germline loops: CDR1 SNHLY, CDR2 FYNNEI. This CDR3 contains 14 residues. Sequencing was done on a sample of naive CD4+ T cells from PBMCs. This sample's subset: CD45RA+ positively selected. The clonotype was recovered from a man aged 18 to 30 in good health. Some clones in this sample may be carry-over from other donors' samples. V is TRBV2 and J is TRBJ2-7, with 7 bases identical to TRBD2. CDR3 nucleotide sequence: TGTGCCAGCAGGAGGGAGCGGGAATCCTACGAGCAGTACTTC. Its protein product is CASRRERESYEQYF. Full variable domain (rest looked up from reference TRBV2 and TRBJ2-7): EPEVTQTPSHQVTQMGQEVILRCVPISNHLYFYWYRQILGQKVEFLVSFYNNEISEKSEIFDDQFSVERPDGSNFTLKIRSTKLEDSAMYFCASRRERESYEQYFGPGTRLTVT.